These 25 T cell receptor beta chains came from one sample sequenced in a study of shared clonotypes between healthy human individuals. Sequencing was performed with immunoSEQ multiplex PCR; in TCRdb, only in-frame clones are kept and a portion is missing. The table lists nearly 1,000,000 clones, approximately 80% of them singletons. The source material was memory CD4+ T cells sorted from blood. Subset described: CD45RA-negative fraction. The receptors stem from a man between 18 and 29 years old in good health.

Turning to this clone: A far larger clone differs by one base, so this is likely a read error. This chain uses TRBV18 with TRBJ1-1; 8 bases align to TRBD1. Germline V gene lookup returns CDR1 KGHSH and CDR2 LQKENI. The CDR3 length is 13 residues. In DNA form, the CDR3 reads TGTGCCGGCTCACCGGACAGGGACACTGAAGCTTTCTTT. Its translation: CAGSPDRDTEAFF.

The genes are TRBV7-8 and TRBJ1-1, with D perhaps TRBD1 (5 bases). V was pared by 2 bases and J by 4 bases, with 8 bases between. The CDR3 has 13 amino acids. CDR1 is SGHVS and CDR2 is FQNEAQ in the germline V gene. CDR3 sequence: CASSLSGTTEAFF. The CDR3, as DNA: TGTGCCAGCAGCTTATCGGGGACCACTGAAGCTTTCTTT.

V is TRBV6-6 and J is TRBJ2-2; TRBD2 matches at 8 bases. V shed 5 bases, J shed 5 bases, and the junction held 7 bases outside the gene matches. Germline V gene lookup returns CDR1 MNHNY and CDR2 SVGAGI (reference sequence). The CDR3 totals 15 residues. The CDR3 nucleotides are TGTGCCAGCAGTACCTTAGCGGGAAGAACCGGGGAGCTGTTTTTT. Amino acids: CASSTLAGRTGELFF.

V usage is TRBV6-1 and J usage is TRBJ2-3; possibly TRBD2 for D (7 bases). Deletions cut 10 bases from V and 2 bases from J, with 16 bases between. CDR1 and CDR2 (germline): MNHNS, SASEGT. The CDR3 has 14 residues. The CDR3 DNA sequence: TGTGCCACCGGGGGGCTCATCCCCACAGATACGCAGTATTTT. The encoded protein is CATGGLIPTDTQYF.

The chain joins TRBV11-2 to TRBJ2-7, with D perhaps matching TRBD2 (6 bases). This CDR3 is built from 15 residues. CDR1 and CDR2 from the germline V gene are SGHAT and FQNNGV. V was shortened by 2 bases and J by 4 bases, with 15 bases between the two germline ends. The CDR3 spells CASSLHQEGFYEQYF. DNA of the CDR3: TGTGCCAGCAGCTTACACCAGGAGGGGTTTTACGAGCAGTACTTC. The variable domain in full, completed from reference TRBV11-2 and TRBJ2-7, reads EAGVAQSPRYKIIEKRQSVAFWCNPISGHATLYWYQQILGQGPKLLIQFQNNGVVDDSQLPKDRFSAERLKGVDSTLKIQPAKLEDSAVYLCASSLHQEGFYEQYFGPGTRLTVT.

About this clone itself: A read error may account for a junction end that differs from germline. The CDR3 loop is CASSLATTLRGKAF. The DNA of the CDR3 is TGTGCCAGCAGCTTGGCGACGACCCTAAGGGGGAAGGCCTTC. The chain links TRBV5-4 to TRBJ1-2; possible D gene TRBD1, 6 bases. Germline CDR1 SGHNT, CDR2 YYREEE (reference sequence). CDR3 length: 14 residues.

This sequence joins TRBV6-5 and TRBJ2-3, with 7 bases identical to TRBD2. The CDR3 has 14 amino acids. Trimming cost V 6 bases and J 3 bases; bases outside gene matches: 6. CDR1 is MNHEY and CDR2 is SVGAGI in the germline V gene. Here the CDR3 DNA reads TGTGCCAGCAGAGAAGCGGGGCTGACAGATACGCAGTATTTT. This encodes CASREAGLTDTQYF.

This clone was observed a handful of times. This chain uses TRBV2 with TRBJ1-3; D not certain. Per the germline V gene, CDR1 is SNHLY and CDR2 is FYNNEI. The CDR3 length is 15 residues. With 1 base removed from V and 0 bases from J, the gap between germline ends came to 7 bases. CDR3 loop: CASSEDTLSGNTIYF. The DNA for the CDR3 is TGTGCCAGCAGTGAAGACACCCTCTCTGGAAACACCATATATTTT.

A remark on this clone: A read error may produce the germline difference seen at one junction end. The rearrangement links TRBV6-5 to TRBJ1-2; D is perhaps TRBD1 (6 bases). In germline, CDR1 is MNHEY, CDR2 SVGAGI. CDR3 size: 9 residues. CDR3 bases: TGTGCCAGCACCTGGGACACCCACTTC. Translation: CASTWDTHF.

The CDR3 loop is CASSSQDRGEKLFF. The CDR3 region has the DNA TGTGCCAGCAGCTCTCAGGACAGGGGTGAAAAACTGTTTTTT. This chain connects TRBV7-9 to TRBJ1-4; 9 bases line up with TRBD1. The germline gives CDR1 SEHNR, CDR2 FQNEAQ (reference sequence). The V and J ends lost 4 bases and 7 bases, in that order; junction bases with no gene match: 4. This CDR3 has 14 residues. The full variable domain, completed using reference TRBV7-9 and TRBJ1-4, is DTGVSQNPRHKITKRGQNVTFRCDPISEHNRLYWYRQTLGQGPEFLTYFQNEAQLEKSRLLSDRFSAERPKGSFSTLEIQRTEQGDSAMYLCASSSQDRGEKLFFGSGTQLSVL.

This clone was seen ten or more times. This chain links TRBV5-1 with TRBJ2-5; TRBD1 matches 7 bases. V lost 4 bases, J lost 3 bases, and 6 bases stayed unmatched. Germline CDR1 and CDR2: SGHRS and YFSETQ. This CDR3 spans 14 amino acids. The CDR3 is CASSRGQSKETQYF. CDR3 bases: TGCGCCAGCAGCCGGGGACAGTCGAAAGAGACCCAGTACTTC. The full variable domain, with the rest looked up from reference TRBV5-1 and TRBJ2-5, is KAGVTQTPRYLIKTRGQQVTLSCSPISGHRSVSWYQQTPGQGLQFLFEYFSETQRNKGNFPGRFSGRQFSNSRSEMNVSTLELGDSALYLCASSRGQSKETQYFGPGTRLLVL.

The chain joins TRBV4-1 to TRBJ2-3; TRBD2 matches 12 bases. The V gene's germline CDR1 is MGHRA and CDR2 YSYEKL. V was pared by 1 base and J by 0 bases, with 5 bases of the junction left unmatched. The CDR3 extends over 18 amino acids. As DNA, the CDR3 is TGCGCCAGCAGCCAAGGACTAGCGGGGGTAACTAGCACAGATACGCAGTATTTT. It codes for CASSQGLAGVTSTDTQYF.

This rearrangement joins TRBV7-2 to TRBJ2-1; possibly TRBD1 for D (6 bases). The CDR3 runs 12 residues. CDR1 and CDR2 (germline): SGHTA, FQGNSA. Trimming removed 5 bases at V and 6 bases at J, with 8 bases between. For the CDR3, the DNA is TGTGCCAGCAGCGTACAGGGCAATGAGCAGTTCTTC. Its translation is CASSVQGNEQFF.

Details on this clone: The same CDR3 also results from other DNA sequences found in this sample. This chain connects TRBV5-1 to TRBJ1-4, with TRBD1 matching over 7 bases. CDR1 and CDR2 (germline): SGHRS, YFSETQ. Germline trimming cut 4 bases from V and 3 bases from J; bases unmatched to any gene: 3. CDR3 length equals 14 residues. CDR3 residues: CASSPGGANEKLFF. In nucleotides, the CDR3 is TGCGCCAGCAGCCCAGGGGGGGCTAATGAAAAACTGTTTTTT.

This clone was seen more than once but under ten times. Written as DNA, the CDR3 is TGTGCCAGCAGCCCGGGTACAAGGGTGAGGAACACTGAAGCTTTCTTT. Translated: CASSPGTRVRNTEAFF. The J gene is TRBJ1-1, the V gene TRBV5-4, with unresolved D. This CDR3 has 16 amino acids. The V end was cut by 4 bases, the J end by 1 base, with 17 bases between. Germline V gene data show CDR1 as SGHNT and CDR2 as YYREEE (reference sequence).

A few counts support this clone. The chain combines TRBV7-2 with TRBJ2-2, with D maybe TRBD2 (5 bases). This CDR3 is 15 amino acids long. The ends were cut back, 2 bases at V and 5 bases at J, with 12 bases in the middle. Per the germline V gene, CDR1 is SGHTA and CDR2 is FQGNSA. For the CDR3, the DNA is TGTGCCAGCAGCTTAAAGAGGGTAGAAACCGGGGAGCTGTTTTTT. Encoded protein: CASSLKRVETGELFF.

This rearrangement joins TRBV5-1 to TRBJ2-3, with D hard to call. The germline V gene has CDR1 SGHRS and CDR2 YFSETQ. V lost 0 bases and J lost 5, with 4 bases in between. The CDR3 loop spans 12 amino acids. CDR3 nucleotides: TGCGCCAGCAGCTTGGAGATAGATACGCAGTATTTT. Amino acid sequence: CASSLEIDTQYF.

This clone was detected only once. The chain combines TRBV6-1 with TRBJ1-1; the D gene is possibly TRBD1 (5 bases). Germline CDR1 is MNHNS and CDR2 is SASEGT. CDR3 length: 13 amino acids. The ends were cut back, 7 bases at V and 1 base at J, with 10 bases in the middle. The DNA for the CDR3 is TGTGCCAGCATCCTACAGGAGAACACTGAAGCTTTCTTT. This gives the protein CASILQENTEAFF.

V is TRBV7-2 and J is TRBJ2-2; 8 bases line up with TRBD2. The CDR3 totals 18 residues. Per germline, CDR1 SGHTA and CDR2 FQGNSA. V was pared by 5 bases and J by 5 bases, with 16 bases of the junction left unmatched. The CDR3 spells CASSLMSLGRADTGELFF. Here the CDR3 DNA reads TGTGCCAGCAGCCTTATGTCCCTCGGGAGGGCCGATACCGGGGAGCTGTTTTTT.

This clone was observed once. This chain joins TRBV5-1 and TRBJ2-7, with D tentatively TRBD1 (7 bases). The CDR3 covers 13 residues. V was trimmed by 2 bases and J by 5 bases, leaving 11 bases between them. From germline, CDR1 is SGHRS and CDR2 YFSETQ. This CDR3 reads CASSFAGGNEQYF. The CDR3 DNA reads as TGCGCCAGCAGCTTTGCAGGGGGGAACGAGCAGTACTTC.

The rearrangement links TRBV5-6 to TRBJ1-2, with D unclear. Per germline, CDR1 SGHDT and CDR2 YYEEEE. This CDR3 is 15 amino acids long. V was shortened by 5 bases and J by 7 bases, with 21 bases between the two germline ends. The CDR3, as DNA: TGTGCCAGCAGGCCGAGGGTTCCGGGCGGTCGTGGCTACACCTTC. As protein: CASRPRVPGGRGYTF.

The rearrangement links TRBV4-1 to TRBJ2-7, with TRBD2 matching 8 bases. CDR1 MGHRA and CDR2 YSYEKL come from the germline V gene. The CDR3 length is 16 residues. The V segment lost 5 bases and the J segment 0 bases; nucleotides outside the gene matches: 9. CDR3 protein: CASSTTPGTSSYEQYF. In nucleotides, the CDR3 is TGCGCCAGCAGCACGACACCCGGGACTAGCTCCTACGAGCAGTACTTC.

V is TRBV7-9 and J is TRBJ2-5; D not resolved. Trimming pared 4 bases from V and 5 bases from J, leaving 17 bases between. CDR3 length: 15 residues. Germline-derived CDR1 and CDR2 are SEHNR and FQNEAQ (reference sequence). CDR3 protein: CASSWRLANAETQYF. The CDR3 nucleotides read TGTGCCAGCAGCTGGCGGTTGGCTAATGCCGAGACCCAGTACTTC.

This clone was seen at least ten times. The CDR3 region has the DNA TGTGCCTGGAGTGTTATGACAGGGTGGGACGGGGAGCTGTTTTTT. This gives the protein CAWSVMTGWDGELFF. V usage is TRBV30 and J usage is TRBJ2-2; 7 positions match TRBD1. CDR3 length equals 15 residues. With 0 bases clipped from V and 7 bases from J, the junction kept 8 bases outside the gene matches. Germline loops: CDR1 GTSNPN, CDR2 SVGIG (reference sequence).

This clone was recorded once. The rearrangement links TRBV19 to TRBJ2-7, with 10 positions matching TRBD1. Germline loops: CDR1 LNHDA, CDR2 SQIVND (reference sequence). V dropped 10 bases and J dropped 3; count of bases not matched to a gene: 12. The CDR3 loop spans 15 amino acids. This chain's CDR3 is CATRGKTGGNYEQYF. The CDR3, as DNA: TGTGCCACCAGAGGGAAGACAGGGGGCAACTACGAGCAGTACTTC.